This T cell receptor beta chain was sequenced during a study of vaccination and CD4 T cells after COVID-19. V was shortened by 3 bases and J by 4 bases, with 14 bases between the two germline ends. The CDR3 consists of 15 residues. Germline CDR1 reads KGHDR; CDR2 reads SFDVKD. Study-level results: The appearance of a median about 86% of reactive clones in convalescent patients occurred only post-vaccination.

Cultured CD4+ T cell DNA underwent sequencing with the Oncomine TCR Beta short-read assay. Researchers extracted genomic DNA from CD4+ T cells that had been cultured. TCRdb recomputed calls from the PCR reads with MiXCR, one row per CDR3 protein. The table records 9,500 to 12,000 distinct CDR3 sequences, around 57% of them present only once. Of note for this clonotype: Antigen unknown.

Treatment indicated: roughly 11-day PBMC culture with coronavirus spike peptide pools or control peptides (ViraFEST assay). ViraFEST sequenced TCRs after peptide-pool expansion of antigen-specific T cells. The source is a human donor who had recovered from COVID-19. Sequenced sample: CD4+ T cells from blood, cultured in vitro. J is TRBJ1-2 and V is TRBV24-1; TRBD1 might be the D (5 bases). The CDR3 DNA is TGTGCCACCAGTGATGGGATGGGGCGGGGCTATGGCTACACCTTC. Protein: CATSDGMGRGYGYTF.